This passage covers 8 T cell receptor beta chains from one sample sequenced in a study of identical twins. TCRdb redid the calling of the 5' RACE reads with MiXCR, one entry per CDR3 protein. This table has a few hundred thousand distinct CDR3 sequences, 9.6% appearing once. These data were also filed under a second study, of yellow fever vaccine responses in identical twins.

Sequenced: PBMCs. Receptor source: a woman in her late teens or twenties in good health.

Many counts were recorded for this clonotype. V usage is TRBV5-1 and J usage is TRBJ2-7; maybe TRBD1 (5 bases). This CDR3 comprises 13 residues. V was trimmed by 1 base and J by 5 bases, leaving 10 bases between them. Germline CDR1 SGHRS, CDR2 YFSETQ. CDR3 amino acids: CASSLTGPHEQYF. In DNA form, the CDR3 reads TGCGCCAGCAGCTTGACAGGTCCCCACGAGCAGTACTTC.

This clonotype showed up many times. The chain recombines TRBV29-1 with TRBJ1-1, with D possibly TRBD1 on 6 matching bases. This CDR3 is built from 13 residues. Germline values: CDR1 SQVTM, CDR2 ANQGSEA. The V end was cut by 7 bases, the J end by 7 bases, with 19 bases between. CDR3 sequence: CSAHRAAGGEAFF. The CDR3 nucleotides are TGCAGCGCCCACAGGGCCGCCGGAGGTGAAGCTTTCTTT.

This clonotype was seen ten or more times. The CDR3 region is CASSLPGASYNEQFF. Here the CDR3 DNA reads TGTGCCAGCAGTTTACCGGGGGCTTCCTACAATGAGCAGTTCTTC. The chain uses TRBV6-5 and TRBJ2-1; D may match TRBD1 or TRBD2 (6 bases each). CDR1 and CDR2 (germline): MNHEY, SVGAGI. This CDR3 is 15 amino acids long. V was cut by 4 bases and J by 1 base, with 11 bases left in between.

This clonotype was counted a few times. The chain's CDR3 is CASSIPGLLYEQYF. CDR3 DNA sequence: TGTGCCAGCAGCATCCCGGGACTACTATACGAGCAGTACTTC. V and J are TRBV11-2 and TRBJ2-7; 7 nucleotides match TRBD2. In germline, CDR1 is SGHAT, CDR2 FQNNGV. This CDR3 is built from 14 residues. Trimming removed 5 bases from V and 4 bases from J; junction bases left unmatched: 8.

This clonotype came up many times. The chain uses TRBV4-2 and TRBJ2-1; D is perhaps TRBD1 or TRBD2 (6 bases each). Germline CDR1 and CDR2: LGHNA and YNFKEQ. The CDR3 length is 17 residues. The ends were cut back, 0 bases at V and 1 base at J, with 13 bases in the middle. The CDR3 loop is CASSQDWWGASYNEQFF. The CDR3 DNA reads TGTGCCAGCAGCCAAGATTGGTGGGGGGCGTCCTACAATGAGCAGTTCTTC.

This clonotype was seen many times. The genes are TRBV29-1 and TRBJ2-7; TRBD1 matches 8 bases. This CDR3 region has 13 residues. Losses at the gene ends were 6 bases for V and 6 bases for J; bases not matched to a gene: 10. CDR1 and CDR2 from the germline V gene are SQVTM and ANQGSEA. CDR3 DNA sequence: TGCAGCGTGACTATGACAGGGGTGGGCGAGCAGTACTTC. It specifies CSVTMTGVGEQYF.

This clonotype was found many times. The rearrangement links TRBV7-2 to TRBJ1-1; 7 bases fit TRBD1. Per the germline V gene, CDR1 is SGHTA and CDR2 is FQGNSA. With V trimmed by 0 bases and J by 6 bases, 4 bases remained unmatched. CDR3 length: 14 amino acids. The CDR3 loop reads CASSLATGRSEAFF. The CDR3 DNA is TGTGCCAGCAGCTTAGCGACAGGGAGGTCTGAAGCTTTCTTT.

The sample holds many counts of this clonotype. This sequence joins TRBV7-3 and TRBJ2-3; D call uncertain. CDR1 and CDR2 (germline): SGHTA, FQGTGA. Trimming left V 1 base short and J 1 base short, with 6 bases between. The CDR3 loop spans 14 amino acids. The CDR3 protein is CASSLSRRTDTQYF. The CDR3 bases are TGTGCCAGCAGCTTAAGTAGACGCACAGATACGCAGTATTTT.